The TCR beta chain under discussion was sequenced for a study of T cell responses to AZD1222 COVID-19 vaccine. Whole-study findings and limits: Close to half of all spike-specific TCRs reportedly target regions of the variants that are unmutated.

Assay: immunoSEQ multiplex PCR; the TCRdb copy retains only in-frame clones and omits some. The sample has roughly 130,000 clones; 70% to 90% are singletons. A word on this clone: The antigen remains unidentified.

The material sequenced was peripheral blood, taken on day 0 of AZD1222 vaccination. The source of this sequence is an adult in good health.

The CDR3 DNA reads TGTGCCAGCAGCCAAAGCGTAACAGGGAATTCACCCCTCCACTTT. As protein: CASSQSVTGNSPLHF. V and J are TRBV11-2 and TRBJ1-6, with D perhaps matching TRBD1 (6 bases). Looked up from germline, CDR1 is SGHAT and CDR2 is FQNNGV. The length of the CDR3 is 15 residues. Trimming left V 5 bases short and J 7 bases short, with 15 bases between.